Shown below are 9 T cell receptor beta chains from a single sample sequenced in a study of blood T cell repertoires in COVID-19. Some clones are missing from TCRdb's copy, which holds only in-frame ones; the method was immunoSEQ multiplex PCR. The table records about 240,000 clones, roughly four fifths of them present only once. Sequencing was done on a sample of peripheral blood. These receptors came from a woman over 75 with acute or convalescent COVID-19.

This clone appeared once. J is TRBJ2-1 and V is TRBV7-2; D unresolved. The V and J ends lost 5 bases and 7 bases respectively, with 6 bases between them. CDR1 and CDR2 (germline): SGHTA, FQGNSA. The CDR3 has 11 amino acids. CDR3 residues: CASSMSNEQFF. Written as DNA, the CDR3 is TGTGCCAGCAGCATGAGTAATGAGCAGTTCTTC.

Notes on this clone: Other nucleotide sequences from this sample produce the same CDR3. J is TRBJ2-5 and V is TRBV18; D is possibly TRBD2 (6 bases). Germline CDR1 is KGHSH and CDR2 is LQKENI. Trimming removed 0 bases at V and 5 bases at J, with 10 bases between. The CDR3 is made up of 14 amino acids. The CDR3 sequence is CASSPPSSGETQYF. CDR3 nucleotides: TGTGCCAGCTCACCACCCTCCAGCGGGGAGACCCAGTACTTC.

The chain recombines TRBV19 with TRBJ2-5; 8 positions agree with TRBD2. After removal of 5 bases from V and 6 bases from J, the junction contained 11 bases not matched to a gene. The V gene's germline CDR1 is LNHDA and CDR2 SQIVND (reference sequence). The CDR3 runs to 15 residues. The CDR3: CASSPPGLAGKTQYF. The CDR3 DNA is TGTGCCAGTAGTCCCCCAGGACTAGCCGGAAAGACCCAGTACTTC. Drawing the rest from reference TRBV19 and TRBJ2-5, the complete variable domain is DGGITQSPKYLFRKEGQNVTLSCEQNLNHDAMYWYRQDPGQGLRLIYYSQIVNDFQKGDIAEGYSVSREKKESFPLTVTSAQKNPTAFYLCASSPPGLAGKTQYFGPGTRLLVL.

In its sample, this clone was seen once. J is TRBJ1-2 and V is TRBV19, with 9 bases matching TRBD1. The germline gives CDR1 LNHDA, CDR2 SQIVND (reference sequence). The V and J ends lost 6 bases and 3 bases, in that order; junction bases with no gene match: 5. This CDR3 has 14 residues. Here the CDR3 reads CASRARDRDYGYTF. As DNA, the CDR3 is TGTGCCAGTAGAGCCCGGGACAGGGACTATGGCTACACCTTC. The full variable domain, its missing parts supplied by reference TRBV19 and TRBJ1-2, is DGGITQSPKYLFRKEGQNVTLSCEQNLNHDAMYWYRQDPGQGLRLIYYSQIVNDFQKGDIAEGYSVSREKKESFPLTVTSAQKNPTAFYLCASRARDRDYGYTFGSGTRLTVV.

This chain's CDR3 is CASSDPDRGLYNEQFF. The CDR3, as DNA: TGCGCCAGCAGCGATCCCGACAGAGGCCTCTACAATGAGCAGTTCTTC. The V gene is TRBV4-1, the J gene TRBJ2-1; tentative D call: TRBD1 (5 bases). Germline V CDR1 and CDR2: MGHRA, YSYEKL. This CDR3 is 16 amino acids long. V was pared by 5 bases and J by 3 bases, with 17 bases between.

The chain links TRBV19 to TRBJ1-6; D remains ambiguous. Deletions cut 6 bases from V and 4 bases from J, with 10 bases between. Germline lookup yields CDR1 LNHDA and CDR2 SQIVND (reference sequence). The CDR3 is 14 residues long. The CDR3 loop is CASRLGGYNSPLHF. DNA of the CDR3: TGTGCCAGTAGATTGGGAGGGTATAATTCACCCCTCCACTTT.

V is TRBV6-5 and J is TRBJ2-7; 9 bases fit TRBD2. Losses at the gene ends were 0 bases for V and 6 bases for J; bases not matched to a gene: 9. The CDR3 covers 16 residues. Germline CDR1 MNHEY, CDR2 SVGAGI. For the CDR3, the DNA is TGTGCCAGCAGTTACTCGGGTGCCGGGACTAGCTCCGAGCAGTACTTC. This encodes CASSYSGAGTSSEQYF.

In this sample, this clone turned up once. The chain employs TRBV3-1 (or the pseudogene TRBV3-2) and TRBJ1-6; 7 bases match TRBD1. The trim removed 4 bases at V and 2 bases at J, leaving 5 bases unmatched. Germline V gene sequence: CDR1 LGHDT, CDR2 YNNKEL (reference sequence). CDR3 length: 16 amino acids. CDR3 in DNA: TGTGCCAGCAGCCGAACAGGGGAGCCCTATAATTCACCCCTCCACTTT. It codes for CASSRTGEPYNSPLHF.

CDR3 in amino acids: CASGLGTGPINEKLFF. CDR3 coding DNA: TGTGCTAGTGGTTTGGGGACAGGGCCTATTAATGAAAAACTGTTTTTT. The chain combines TRBV12-5 with TRBJ1-4; 8 bases fit TRBD1. The CDR3 extends over 16 amino acids. Germline-derived CDR1 and CDR2 are LGHNT and FRNRAP. Trimming removed 1 base from V and 4 bases from J; junction bases left unmatched: 5.